This entry describes one TCR beta chain. This clone's antigen is unknown. Base-call qualities are not available, and no considerably larger clone is one nucleotide away. The trial excluded patients who had a history of autoimmune disease or were on systemic immunosuppression. In every dose cohort, peripheral blood was drawn for TCR sequencing at baseline, cycle 4 day 1, and cycle 7 day 1. Samples were obtained from an open-label, multicenter, first-in-human phase I dose-escalation trial of ivuxolimab. Adults with locally advanced or metastatic melanoma, renal cell carcinoma, hepatocellular carcinoma or head and neck squamous cell carcinoma were enrolled in the trial. Before TCR sequencing, CD4+ T cells and CD8+ T cells from peripheral blood were sorted into separate populations. V and J are truncated by 1 base and 8 bases respectively, leaving an intervening sequence of 17 bases. The germline V gene specifies SNHLY as CDR1 and FYNNEI as CDR2. Reading from cysteine to phenylalanine, the CDR3 counts 16 amino acids. Only CDR3 DNA is held: 48 bases, read in frame from base 1.

Genomic DNA was isolated from the sorted cells so that the TCRbeta CDR3 region could be sequenced. TCRbeta CDR3 regions were sequenced using the immunoSEQ Assay. TCRdb limited this immuneACCESS table to in-frame rearrangements with V and J called. A share of clones is missing; checked studies link under half to unresolved V genes, and the rest is unexplained. The sample table holds under 60,000 clones, of which around 87% were seen once. The ten largest clones add up to 10% to 12% of the sample. The data are from a study of OX40 agonist ivuxolimab in advanced cancers. Context from the whole study: Ivuxolimab was an agonistic, fully human IgG2 monoclonal antibody directed against OX40 (CD134), a costimulatory receptor. Peripheral TCRbeta sequencing was intended to test whether TCR sequence diversity was altered and clonal T-cell expansion was caused by ivuxolimab. Partial responses occurred in three dose-escalation patients, of whom one had hepatocellular carcinoma and two had cutaneous melanoma. Intravenous ivuxolimab was administered to patients every 2 weeks at six dose levels: 0.01, 0.1, 0.3, 1.5, 3 and 10 mg/kg. The dose-escalation cohort was around 84% male with a mean age of about 58 years, ranging from about 20 to 80. The paper covers the monotherapy dose-escalation part of the phase I ivuxolimab trial, which included N ≈ 57 patients. Patients were allowed to have had prior anti-PD-1, anti-PD-L1 or anti-CTLA-4 therapy, and around 37% of the dose-escalation patients had previously received checkpoint inhibitors. Of the approximately 50 patients in dose escalation, about 20 had hepatocellular carcinoma, some 15 had melanoma, 9 had renal cell carcinoma and 9 had head and neck cancer. What the research found in general, with its limitations: Clonal expansion of both CD4+ and CD8+ blood T cells was observed from baseline to week 6 at doses 0.1 to 3.0 mg/kg. After ivuxolimab, expanded clones were on average more numerous among CD8+ T cells than among CD4+ T cells. The antigen specificity of the peripheral T cells that underwent clonal expansion was not determined. Low levels of normalized T-cell clonal expansion were also seen in some patients who did not respond. In the 0.1-3.0 mg/kg groups, partial responders had among the lowest normalized peripheral clonal expansion, particularly in CD8+ T cells.

The chain is made from TRBV2 and TRBJ1-4, with TRBD1 perhaps the D gene, on 6 matching bases. This specimen consisted of CD4+ or CD8+ T cells sorted from blood, obtained in a trial of the OX40 agonist ivuxolimab. This TCR was sampled from an adult with an advanced solid tumor such as melanoma, head and neck, liver or kidney cancer. The nucleotide sequence is given as TGTGCCAGCAGTGAAGGTTGGGTGGGGGCTGGCGAAAAACTGTTTTTT. This yields the protein CASSEGWVGAGEKLFF.